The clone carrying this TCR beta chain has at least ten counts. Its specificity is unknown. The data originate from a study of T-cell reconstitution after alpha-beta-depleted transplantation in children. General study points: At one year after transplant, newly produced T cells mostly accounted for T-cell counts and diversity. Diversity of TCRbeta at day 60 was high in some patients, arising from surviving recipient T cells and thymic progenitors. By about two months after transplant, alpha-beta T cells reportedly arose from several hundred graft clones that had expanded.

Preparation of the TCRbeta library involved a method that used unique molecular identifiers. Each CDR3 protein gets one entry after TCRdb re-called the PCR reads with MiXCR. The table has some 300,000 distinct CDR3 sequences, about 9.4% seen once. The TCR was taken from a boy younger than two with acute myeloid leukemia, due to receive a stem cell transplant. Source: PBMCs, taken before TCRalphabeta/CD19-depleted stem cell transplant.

CDR3 loop: CASSAPGTGGTYEQYF. In DNA form, the CDR3 reads TGTGCCAGCAGTGCTCCCGGGACAGGGGGCACCTACGAGCAGTACTTC. V and J are TRBV25-1 and TRBJ2-7; 12 bases align to TRBD1. The junction had 6 bases not matched to a gene; V was cut back by 4 bases and J by 2 bases. The germline V gene encodes CDR1 MGHDK and CDR2 SYGVNS. This CDR3 has 16 amino acids.